This TCR beta chain was observed in a study of graft-versus-host responses after intestinal transplantation (dated by TCRdb to about 2021). Turning to the overall study: The transplants that recipients received were multivisceral, liver-intestinal, or isolated intestinal. Of the roughly 25 intestinal transplant recipients enrolled in the cohort, one of whom was a retransplant, a few patients without pretransplant specimens were excluded. Anti-thymocyte globulin induction was given to all recipients, followed by maintenance tacrolimus and steroids for approximately 3 years. Instead of going to the commercial service, samples from a few later patients were sequenced in-house on an Illumina MiSeq and processed with MiXCR. Alloreactive clones were identified by sequencing pre-transplant mixed lymphocyte reaction products and comparing them with unstimulated pre-transplant donor and recipient T cells. Donor T cell macrochimerism was defined as a peak of at least 4% donor T cells among recipient peripheral blood mononuclear cells. Graft-versus-host and host-versus-graft alloreactive T cell clones were tracked in the graft, circulation and bone marrow after intestinal transplantation using bulk TCR-beta CDR3 sequencing.

A note on this clone: Its antigen specificity is not known. Base-call qualities are not available, and no considerably larger clone is one nucleotide away.

The time point label of this sample denotes: cells obtained before transplantation from donor or recipient. CD3+CD4+ and CD3+CD8+ populations were FACS-sorted from unstimulated pre-transplant donor and recipient cells taken from spleen or lymph nodes. On the study overall, not on this receptor specifically: In patients with donor T cell macrochimerism, the allografts had high GvH to HvG T cell clonal ratios. GvH clones were detected in recipient bone marrow, and some appeared earlier in ileal mucosa or blood, consistent with an intestinal mucosal origin. Early after transplant, peak levels of circulating GvH clones were associated with declines in HvG clones. The relatively low number and heterogeneity of intestinal transplant patients limited the conclusions.

The CDR3 measures 15 amino acids from cysteine to phenylalanine. The read is trimmed to its CDR3 DNA, 45 bases read in frame from base 1. Trimmed from V: 5 bases; trimmed from J: 4 bases; junction bases lacking a gene match: 6. For CDR1 and CDR2, the germline V gene lists SGHTA and FQGTGA. Receptor libraries were prepared by the immunoSEQ multiplex PCR assay. For most patients, genomic DNA was isolated with the Qiagen DNeasy Blood and Tissue Kit and sent frozen to Adaptive Biotechnologies for TCR sequencing. Adaptive Biotechnologies carried out high-throughput TCR-beta CDR3 sequencing of genomic DNA for most patients. Per the original workflow: Adaptive's ImmunoSEQ software supplied the TCR sequencing data for roughly 17 patients, while MiXCR and VDJtools were used to process a few other patients. CD4 versus CD8 sorting errors were corrected by removing sequences found in both subsets at a frequency ratio below 5:1. CDR3 nucleotide sequences shared by donor and recipient were removed because the origin of these sequences could not be assigned. To count as alloreactive, a clone needed at least 2-fold expansion over unstimulated cells and a minimum CFSE-low frequency of 0.002% (template counts) or 0.001% (read counts). Clones were considered mappable if detected in sequenced pre-transplant spleen, lymph node, or MLR CFSE-low populations of the donor or recipient. Cumulative frequency of alloreactive clones was calculated as a percentage of all sequences weighted by copy number. TCRdb limited this immuneACCESS table to in-frame rearrangements with V and J called. A share of clones is missing; checked studies link under half to unresolved V genes, and the rest is unexplained. The V and J calls and clone size were taken over from that table, and D and trimming were inferred from the DNA. Within this sample are about 130,000 clones, with approximately 91% of them counted one time only. The ten biggest clones cover about 0.19% of the sample.

The material sequenced was unstimulated CD4+ T cells sorted from spleen or lymph node cells, taken before intestinal transplant. This sequence uses TRBV7-3 and TRBJ1-1, with 11 bases aligning to TRBD1. The sequence derives from a human donor who received an intestinal transplant. The CDR3 region: CASSPGGTGGTEAFF. The nucleotide sequence reads as follows: TGTGCCAGCAGCCCTGGTGGGACAGGGGGCACTGAAGCTTTCTTT. Supplemented by the reference TRBV7-3 and TRBJ1-1 proteins around the CDR3, the complete variable domain is GAGVSQTPSNKVTEKGKYVELRCDPISGHTALYWYRQSLGQGPEFLIYFQGTGAADDSGLPNDRFFAVRPEGSVSTLKIQRTERGDSAVYLCASSPGGTGGTEAFFGQGTRLTVV.